One sample yielded the 26 T cell receptor beta chains listed below, sequenced in a study of blood T cell repertoires in COVID-19. Libraries were prepared by immunoSEQ multiplex PCR; TCRdb keeps only in-frame clonotypes and omits some of them. This table has fewer than 700,000 clones, 70% to 90% appearing once. The sample was peripheral blood. The receptors derive from a woman between 50 and 59 years old with COVID-19, enrolled during active disease.

This chain joins TRBV7-2 and TRBJ1-3, with D possibly TRBD1 on 6 matching bases. V lost 3 bases to trimming and J lost 7 bases, with 10 bases between them. In germline, CDR1 is SGHTA, CDR2 FQGNSA. The CDR3 totals 13 residues. CDR3 nucleotide sequence: TGTGCCAGCAGCTTGGGGGCACGTAACACCATATATTTT. This sequence encodes CASSLGARNTIYF.

V and J are TRBV30 and TRBJ2-4; weak D call: TRBD2 (5 bases). The CDR3 loop spans 15 amino acids. V gave up 8 bases and J gave up 8 bases, with 25 bases separating them. Germline CDR1 reads GTSNPN; CDR2 reads SVGIG (reference sequence). The CDR3 DNA sequence: TGTGCCGTCCTAAGCCCGGGGAAGGTCGGCGACATTCAGTACTTC. It translates to CAVLSPGKVGDIQYF.

The chain has TRBV19 and TRBJ1-6, with TRBD1 matching 10 bases. The length of the CDR3 is 17 residues. The V gene's germline CDR1 is LNHDA and CDR2 SQIVND (reference sequence). The V segment lost 6 bases and the J segment 7 bases; nucleotides outside the gene matches: 12. The DNA of the CDR3 is TGTGCCAGTAGCATCCGGGACAGGGGCTCCGGAAATTCACCCCTCCACTTT. Protein: CASSIRDRGSGNSPLHF.

The rearrangement links TRBV25-1 to TRBJ1-2; D ambiguous. The length of the CDR3 is 14 residues. Germline assignment: CDR1 MGHDK and CDR2 SYGVNS. The V and J ends lost 1 base and 4 bases respectively, with 10 bases between them. The CDR3 region is CASSESSRIYGYTF. The CDR3 DNA is TGTGCCAGCAGTGAATCTTCGCGGATCTATGGCTACACCTTC.

The chain combines TRBV27 with TRBJ1-2; possibly TRBD1 for D (5 bases). The CDR3 totals 14 residues. Germline CDR1 and CDR2: MNHEY and SMNVEV (reference sequence). V lost 6 bases to trimming and J lost 4 bases, with 15 bases between them. CDR3 in amino acids: CASSLRTGLYGYTF. In nucleotides, the CDR3 is TGTGCCAGCAGCTTGCGTACAGGCCTCTATGGCTACACCTTC.

This clone was found once. The V call is TRBV9, the J call TRBJ2-7; 10 bases agree with TRBD1. Germline assignment: CDR1 SGDLS and CDR2 YYNGEE. This CDR3 has 13 amino acids. V shed 2 bases and J 5 bases; nucleotides not matched to a gene: 1. In nucleotides, the CDR3 is TGTGCCAGCAGCGTGACAGGGGGCGACGAGCAGTACTTC. This sequence encodes CASSVTGGDEQYF.

V usage is TRBV29-1 and J usage is TRBJ2-2; 11 bases agree with TRBD1. The CDR3 has 13 residues. Germline values: CDR1 SQVTM, CDR2 ANQGSEA. Losses at the gene ends were 4 bases for V and 6 bases for J; bases not matched to a gene: 1. CDR3 sequence: CSVGDRGAGELFF. The CDR3 DNA reads TGCAGCGTTGGGGACAGGGGGGCCGGGGAGCTGTTTTTT.

The chain carries TRBV18 and TRBJ1-4; D gene unclear. CDR3 length equals 13 residues. The germline gives CDR1 KGHSH, CDR2 LQKENI. Trimming took 3 bases from V and 11 from J, leaving 13 bases between them. Written as DNA, the CDR3 is TGTGCCAGCTCACCGCCTGGGAGAGGTAAACTGTTTTTT. Residues: CASSPPGRGKLFF.

V and J are TRBV11-2 and TRBJ2-3; 10 bases align to TRBD1. The V gene end was trimmed by 1 base and the J gene end by 3 bases; junction bases not matched to a gene: 7. Germline CDR1 is SGHAT and CDR2 is FQNNGV. CDR3 length: 17 amino acids. CDR3 DNA sequence: TGTGCCAGCAGCTTAGGGGTGGGACAGGGGAGGACAGATACGCAGTATTTT. This gives the protein CASSLGVGQGRTDTQYF.

V usage is TRBV7-3 and J usage is TRBJ2-1; 11 nucleotides match TRBD2. Trimming at V came to 6 bases and at J to 11 bases, leaving 12 bases not matched to a gene. The CDR3 sequence is 15 residues long. CDR1 and CDR2 (germline): SGHTA, FQGTGA. The CDR3 DNA is TGTGCCAGCAGTCTTTCCGGGACTAGCGGTCAGAAGCAGTTCTTC. Protein product: CASSLSGTSGQKQFF.

V gene TRBV18 combines with J gene TRBJ1-2, with D perhaps matching TRBD1 (5 bases). The germline gives CDR1 KGHSH, CDR2 LQKENI. Trimming left V 3 bases short and J 2 bases short, with 13 bases between. This CDR3 is built from 15 residues. In DNA form, the CDR3 reads TGTGCCAGCTCACCCCCGGGACTTCAAAACTATGGCTACACCTTC. Residues: CASSPPGLQNYGYTF.

The J gene is TRBJ2-1, the V gene TRBV23-1, with a tentative D call TRBD2 (5 bases). TRBV23-1 is sorted into the ORF group, with uncertain function. Trimming shortened V by 2 bases and J by 6 bases, and 8 bases separated the two germline ends. The CDR3 runs to 13 residues. This chain's CDR3 is CASSQEGCNEQFF. The CDR3 DNA follows: TGCGCCAGCAGTCAAGAGGGCTGCAATGAGCAGTTCTTC.

The chain employs TRBV5-1 and TRBJ1-2, with TRBD1 matching 9 bases. Germline CDR1 and CDR2: SGHRS and YFSETQ. The CDR3 has 15 residues. V lost 5 bases and J lost 8; bases outside the gene matches: 13. The CDR3 here is CASSLTGGFPGGYTF. The CDR3 DNA follows: TGCGCCAGCAGTTTGACAGGGGGATTCCCTGGGGGCTACACCTTC.

The table lists this clone with a count of one. Other nucleotide sequences from this sample produce the same CDR3. This chain links TRBV19 with TRBJ2-7; D is undetermined. CDR3 length: 11 amino acids. Trimming left V 1 base short and J 5 bases short, with 3 bases between. Looked up from germline, CDR1 is LNHDA and CDR2 is SQIVND (reference sequence). The CDR3 sequence is CASSIADEQYF. The CDR3 nucleotides are TGTGCCAGTAGTATAGCCGACGAGCAGTACTTC.

The chain combines TRBV19 with TRBJ1-4; TRBD1 matches at 10 bases. J lost 7 bases, V lost 9 bases, and 5 bases had no gene match. The CDR3 contains 13 residues. Per the germline V gene, CDR1 is LNHDA and CDR2 is SQIVND (reference sequence). CDR3 nucleotide sequence: TGTGCCAGCCGGGACAGGGGAAGTGAAAAACTGTTTTTT. Amino acid sequence: CASRDRGSEKLFF.

Here the CDR3 reads CASSEAGGHQPQHF. In DNA, the CDR3 is TGTGCCAGCAGCGAAGCGGGGGGCCATCAGCCCCAGCATTTT. The chain employs TRBV9 and TRBJ1-5; a possible D gene is TRBD1 (6 bases). Trimming pared 3 bases from V and 5 bases from J, leaving 12 bases between. The CDR3 totals 14 residues. Germline V gives CDR1 SGDLS, CDR2 YYNGEE. Full variable domain (missing parts from reference TRBV9 and TRBJ1-5): DSGVTQTPKHLITATGQRVTLRCSPRSGDLSVYWYQQSLDQGLQFLIQYYNGEERAKGNILERFSAQQFPDLHSELNLSSLELGDSALYFCASSEAGGHQPQHFGDGTRLSIL.

The chain links TRBV29-1 to TRBJ2-7; D is perhaps TRBD1 (5 bases). Germline V gene sequence: CDR1 SQVTM, CDR2 ANQGSEA. Trimming cost V 6 bases and J 7 bases, with 19 bases left between them. The CDR3 runs to 13 residues. The CDR3 spells CSVRWGSSREQYF. The CDR3 bases are TGCAGCGTCCGCTGGGGCAGCTCGAGGGAGCAGTACTTC.

This rearrangement joins TRBV12-5 to TRBJ2-7, with 7 bases identical to TRBD1. The CDR3 has 17 residues. V lost 6 bases to trimming and J lost 7 bases; unmatched junction nucleotides: 21. CDR1 is LGHNT and CDR2 is FRNRAP in the germline V gene. CDR3 bases: TGTGCTAGTGGGATCCGGCCGCCGGGACAGAACCCTAGAGAGCAGTACTTC. Amino acids: CASGIRPPGQNPREQYF.

CDR3 region: CAISESRLAGGEQYF. CDR3 DNA sequence: TGTGCCATCAGTGAGTCGAGGCTAGCGGGCGGGGAGCAGTACTTC. This rearrangement joins TRBV10-3 to TRBJ2-7; TRBD2 agrees at 8 bases. V shed 0 bases, J shed 7 bases, and the junction held 8 bases outside the gene matches. Germline loops: CDR1 ENHRY, CDR2 SYGVKD. The CDR3 is 15 amino acids.

V usage is TRBV19 and J usage is TRBJ2-3; perhaps TRBD2 as D (6 bases). This CDR3 comprises 15 residues. V gave up 0 bases and J gave up 2 bases, with 9 bases separating them. Germline V CDR1 and CDR2: LNHDA, SQIVND (reference sequence). This CDR3 is CASSIDRGITDTQYF. CDR3 DNA sequence: TGTGCCAGTAGTATAGATCGCGGGATCACAGATACGCAGTATTTT.

The chain links TRBV9 to TRBJ1-2, with D unclear. Germline V CDR1 and CDR2: SGDLS, YYNGEE. CDR3 length: 14 amino acids. V was pared by 0 bases and J by 3 bases, with 9 bases between. The CDR3 spells CASSVGGDYYGYTF. CDR3 DNA sequence: TGTGCCAGCAGCGTAGGGGGAGACTACTATGGCTACACCTTC. The variable domain in full, completed from reference TRBV9 and TRBJ1-2, reads DSGVTQTPKHLITATGQRVTLRCSPRSGDLSVYWYQQSLDQGLQFLIQYYNGEERAKGNILERFSAQQFPDLHSELNLSSLELGDSALYFCASSVGGDYYGYTFGSGTRLTVV.

This sequence joins TRBV6-2 or TRBV6-3 and TRBJ2-7, with D maybe TRBD2 (7 bases). V was shortened by 2 bases and J by 4 bases, with 21 bases between the two germline ends. CDR3 length: 17 amino acids. Per germline, CDR1 MNHEY and CDR2 SVGEGT. The CDR3 nucleotides read TGTGCCAGCAGTTACCGTCATGACGGACTAGGGGGGTACGAGCAGTACTTC. It encodes CASSYRHDGLGGYEQYF.

The V and J genes are TRBV27 and TRBJ2-3; 10 positions agree with TRBD2. J was trimmed by 4 bases and V by 3 bases; bases with no gene match: 4. The CDR3 is 15 residues long. Germline CDR1 reads MNHEY; CDR2 reads SMNVEV (reference sequence). The CDR3 bases are TGTGCCAGCAGTTTTACTAGCGGGGAGGCAGATACGCAGTATTTT. Encoded protein: CASSFTSGEADTQYF.

Comments on this clone: A junction boundary mismatches the germline segment, possibly from a read error. The chain recombines TRBV30 with TRBJ2-7; TRBD1 matches at 9 bases. The germline gives CDR1 GTSNPN, CDR2 SVGIG (reference sequence). This CDR3 comprises 13 residues. DNA for the CDR3: TGTGCCTGGAGTGGATTAAGGACAGGGGAAACTCGCTTC. Translated: CAWSGLRTGETRF.

V is TRBV7-2 and J is TRBJ1-3; TRBD1 matches at 10 bases. The germline CDR1 and CDR2 sequences are SGHTA and FQGNSA. This CDR3 is built from 17 residues. V shed 6 bases and J 5 bases; nucleotides not matched to a gene: 13. This CDR3 is CASSKGTGDNLRNTIYF. The CDR3, as DNA: TGTGCCAGCAGTAAAGGGACAGGGGATAACCTTCGAAACACCATATATTTT.

The J gene is TRBJ2-7, the V gene TRBV11-2, with 8 bases matching TRBD1. V dropped 5 bases and J dropped 4; count of bases not matched to a gene: 7. Looked up from germline, CDR1 is SGHAT and CDR2 is FQNNGV. CDR3 length: 14 amino acids. For the CDR3, the DNA is TGTGCCAGCAGCCTCGGGACAGGCAAATACGAGCAGTACTTC. This codes for CASSLGTGKYEQYF.